This T cell receptor (beta chain) is drawn from a study of shared clonotypes between healthy human individuals. Whole-study results and caveats: Genetic and exposure-history diversity was limited by the few donors.

For this clone: The antigen is unknown.

Profiled with immunoSEQ multiplex PCR; TCRdb holds only in-frame clones, not every one. The sample records about 2.3 million clones, around 93% being singletons. The germline V and J ends were trimmed by 3 bases and 2 bases, with 7 bases remaining between them. The CDR3 contains 13 residues. CDR1 MNHEY and CDR2 SMNVEV come from the germline V gene (reference sequence). The source material was naive CD4+ T cells from PBMCs. Subset meaning: CD45RA+ positively selected. This receptor was taken from a man aged 18 to 30 in good health. Some clones in this sample may be carry-over from other donors' samples. The gene calls are TRBV27 and TRBJ2-5; no definite D call. DNA of the CDR3: TGTGCCAGCAGTTTCCGTTCACAAGAGACCCAGTACTTC. Translated: CASSFRSQETQYF.